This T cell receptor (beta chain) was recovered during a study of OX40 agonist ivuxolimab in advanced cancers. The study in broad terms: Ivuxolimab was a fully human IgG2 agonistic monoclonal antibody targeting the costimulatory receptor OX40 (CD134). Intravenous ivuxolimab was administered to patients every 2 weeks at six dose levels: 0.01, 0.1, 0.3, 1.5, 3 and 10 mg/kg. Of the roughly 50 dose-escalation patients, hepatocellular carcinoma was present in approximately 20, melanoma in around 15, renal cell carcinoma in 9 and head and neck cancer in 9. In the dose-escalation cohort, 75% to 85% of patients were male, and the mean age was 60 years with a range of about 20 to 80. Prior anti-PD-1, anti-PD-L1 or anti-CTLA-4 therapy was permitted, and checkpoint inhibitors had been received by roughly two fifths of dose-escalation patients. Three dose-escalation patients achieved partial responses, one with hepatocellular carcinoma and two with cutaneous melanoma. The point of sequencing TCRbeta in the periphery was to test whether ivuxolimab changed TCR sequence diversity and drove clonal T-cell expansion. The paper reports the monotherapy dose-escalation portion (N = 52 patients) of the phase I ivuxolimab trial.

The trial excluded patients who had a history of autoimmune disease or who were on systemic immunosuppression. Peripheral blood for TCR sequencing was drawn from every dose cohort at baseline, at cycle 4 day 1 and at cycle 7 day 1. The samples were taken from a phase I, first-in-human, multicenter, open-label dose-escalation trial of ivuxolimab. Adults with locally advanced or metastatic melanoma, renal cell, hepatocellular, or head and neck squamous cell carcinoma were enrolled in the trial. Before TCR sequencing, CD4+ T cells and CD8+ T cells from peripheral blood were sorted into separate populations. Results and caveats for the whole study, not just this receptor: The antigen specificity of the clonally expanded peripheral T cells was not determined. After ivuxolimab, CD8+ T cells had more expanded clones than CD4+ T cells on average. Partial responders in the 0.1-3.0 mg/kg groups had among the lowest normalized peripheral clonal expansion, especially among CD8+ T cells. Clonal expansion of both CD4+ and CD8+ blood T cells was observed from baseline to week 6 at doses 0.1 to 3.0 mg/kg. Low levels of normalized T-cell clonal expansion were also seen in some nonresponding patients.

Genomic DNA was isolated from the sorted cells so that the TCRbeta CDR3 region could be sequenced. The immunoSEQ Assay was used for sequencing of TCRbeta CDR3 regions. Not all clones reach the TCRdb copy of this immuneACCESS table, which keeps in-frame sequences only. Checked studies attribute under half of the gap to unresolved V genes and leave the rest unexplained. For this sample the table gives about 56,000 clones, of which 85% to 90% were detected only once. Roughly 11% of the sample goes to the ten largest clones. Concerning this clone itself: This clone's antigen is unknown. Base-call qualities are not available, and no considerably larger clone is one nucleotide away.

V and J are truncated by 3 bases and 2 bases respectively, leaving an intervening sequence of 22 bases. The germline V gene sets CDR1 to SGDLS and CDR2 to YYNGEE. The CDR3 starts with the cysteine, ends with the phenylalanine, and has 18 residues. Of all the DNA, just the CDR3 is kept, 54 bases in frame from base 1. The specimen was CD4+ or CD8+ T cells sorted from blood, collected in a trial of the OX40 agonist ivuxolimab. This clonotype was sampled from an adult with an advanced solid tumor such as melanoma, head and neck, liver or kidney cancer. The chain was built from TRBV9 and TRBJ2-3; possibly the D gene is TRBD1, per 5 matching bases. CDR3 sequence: CASSGTHDGDWTTDTQYF. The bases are TGTGCCAGCAGCGGGACACATGATGGGGATTGGACCACAGATACGCAGTATTTT.